The 4 T cell receptor beta chains in this list originate from one sample, sequenced in a study of T cell changes during pregnancy in multiple sclerosis. The table came from immunoSEQ multiplex PCR; TCRdb's copy has only in-frame clones and leaves some out. The sample consists of under 95,000 clones, around 90% of them appearing once. Specimen: peripheral blood, collected in the second trimester of pregnancy. The receptors stem from a female donor with multiple sclerosis, enrolled in a pregnancy study.

This rearrangement joins TRBV30 to TRBJ1-1; no reliable D call. Per germline, CDR1 GTSNPN and CDR2 SVGIG (reference sequence). V was trimmed by 5 bases and J by 5 bases, leaving 24 bases between them. The CDR3 loop spans 16 amino acids. The CDR3 DNA reads as TGTGCCTGGCACCCGTTTAGAGGATGGGGAGTGACTGAAGCTTTCTTT. Translation gives CAWHPFRGWGVTEAFF.

About this clone itself: One junction end does not reproduce the germline sequence, and a read error may be involved. The chain joins TRBV9 to TRBJ1-1; TRBD1 agrees at 8 bases. CDR1 is SGDLS and CDR2 is YYNGEE in the germline V gene. CDR3 size: 12 residues. CDR3 DNA sequence: TGTGCCAGCAGCGCCGAGGACAGGGTAGGGGTCTTT. Translating gives CASSAEDRVGVF.

The chain joins TRBV14 to TRBJ1-1; tentatively, D is TRBD1 (5 bases). V lost 2 bases and J 4 bases, leaving 11 bases between the germline ends. This CDR3 comprises 14 residues. The germline gives CDR1 SGHDN, CDR2 FVKESK. CDR3 DNA sequence: TGTGCCAGCAGCCAATTTCAGGGCCGCACTGAAGCTTTCTTT. Protein: CASSQFQGRTEAFF.

V gene TRBV13 combines with J gene TRBJ2-1; 11 nucleotides line up with TRBD2. Germline V lookup: CDR1 PRHDT, CDR2 FYEKMQ (reference sequence). Trimming removed 5 bases from V and 0 bases from J; junction bases left unmatched: 6. The CDR3 extends over 17 amino acids. CDR3 bases: TGTGCCAGCAGCAAGGGGACTAGCGGAATCTCCTACAATGAGCAGTTCTTC. It specifies CASSKGTSGISYNEQFF.